The 31 T cell receptor beta chains below come from one sample, sequenced in a study of blood T cell repertoires in COVID-19. Clones were read by immunoSEQ multiplex PCR, and TCRdb kept only the in-frame ones, dropping some. The table includes around 55,000 clones, approximately 82% detected once. The sequenced sample consisted of peripheral blood. The receptor set was obtained from a human donor in a cohort sampled during active or convalescent COVID-19.

The rearrangement uses TRBV7-2 and TRBJ1-4, with 8 nucleotides matching TRBD1. J lost 8 bases, V lost 8 bases, and 10 bases had no gene match. This CDR3 region has 14 residues. Germline V gives CDR1 SGHTA, CDR2 FQGNSA. The CDR3 DNA is TGTGCCAGCGCGGACAGGGTTGGGGACGAAAAACTGTTTTTT. Its translation is CASADRVGDEKLFF.

The V gene is TRBV11-3, the J gene TRBJ2-3; the match to TRBD2 covers 12 bases. CDR1 and CDR2 (germline): SGHNT, YENEEA. The CDR3 sequence is 16 residues long. Trimming cost V 3 bases and J 0 bases; bases outside gene matches: 1. The CDR3 nucleotides are TGTGCCAGCAGCTTCGGACTAGCGGGGAGCACAGATACGCAGTATTTT. This codes for CASSFGLAGSTDTQYF.

This sequence joins TRBV7-9 and TRBJ2-3; 10 positions agree with TRBD1. Trimming removed 4 bases from V and 6 bases from J; junction bases left unmatched: 10. The CDR3 has 16 amino acids. The germline gives CDR1 SEHNR, CDR2 FQNEAQ (reference sequence). CDR3 bases: TGTGCCAGCAGCTATCCTAGACAGGGGGCATTGGATACGCAGTATTTT. Translation: CASSYPRQGALDTQYF.

The rearrangement joins TRBV4-2 to TRBJ2-1, with TRBD2 as a possible D gene (5 bases). CDR3 length: 15 amino acids. V lost 0 bases and J 3 bases, leaving 9 bases between the germline ends. Germline V gives CDR1 LGHNA, CDR2 YNFKEQ. The CDR3 here is CASSQESGDYNEQFF. DNA of the CDR3: TGTGCCAGCAGCCAAGAAAGCGGCGACTACAATGAGCAGTTCTTC.

This clone appeared a single time. The gene calls are TRBV5-1 and TRBJ2-7, with D possibly TRBD1 on 6 matching bases. Germline V lookup: CDR1 SGHRS, CDR2 YFSETQ. V shed 2 bases and J shed 3 bases, with 12 bases lying between them. The CDR3 contains 14 residues. The CDR3 loop is CASSLYRDHYEQYF. CDR3 in DNA: TGCGCCAGCAGCTTATACAGGGACCACTACGAGCAGTACTTC.

Here the CDR3 reads CASRLVGITNEKLFF. In nucleotides, the CDR3 is TGTGCCAGCAGGCTTGTTGGCATAACTAATGAAAAACTGTTTTTT. This chain joins TRBV6-5 and TRBJ1-4, with D unclear. Trimming removed 6 bases at V and 1 base at J, with 12 bases between. This CDR3 has 15 amino acids. Germline CDR1 MNHEY, CDR2 SVGAGI.

The chain joins TRBV4-3 to TRBJ2-7, with 7 nucleotides matching TRBD1. V lost 0 bases and J lost 4; bases outside the gene matches: 9. Germline V gene lookup returns CDR1 LGHNA and CDR2 YSLEER. The CDR3 has 16 amino acids. CDR3 nucleotide sequence: TGCGCCAGCAGCCAAGATCCGGGACAGCCTCTATACGAGCAGTACTTC. As protein: CASSQDPGQPLYEQYF.

V gene TRBV10-3 combines with J gene TRBJ1-1; no definite D call. This CDR3 has 11 residues. Trimming removed 9 bases at V and 11 bases at J, with 16 bases between. Per the germline V gene, CDR1 is ENHRY and CDR2 is SYGVKD. The CDR3 sequence: CAISLGEVAFF. The CDR3 DNA follows: TGTGCCATATCCCTAGGTGAAGTGGCTTTCTTT.

J is TRBJ2-7 and V is TRBV7-2; no definite D call. Germline V gives CDR1 SGHTA, CDR2 FQGNSA. V was cut by 8 bases and J by 0 bases, with 17 bases left in between. The CDR3 has 15 amino acids. The CDR3 region is CASQPGSSFSYEQYF. DNA for the CDR3: TGTGCCAGCCAACCAGGCTCATCTTTCTCCTACGAGCAGTACTTC.

This chain uses TRBV20-1 with TRBJ2-3; 8 nucleotides match TRBD2. Per germline, CDR1 DFQATT and CDR2 SNEGSKA (reference sequence). The CDR3 runs 15 residues. The junction had 7 bases not matched to a gene; V was cut back by 3 bases and J by 2 bases. The CDR3 region has the DNA TGCAGTGCTAGTGGCGGGGGGCGCACCACAGATACGCAGTATTTT. Translating it yields CSASGGGRTTDTQYF.

The rearrangement uses TRBV4-3 and TRBJ1-5; unclear D gene. V dropped 0 bases and J dropped 3 bases, with 9 bases sitting between them. CDR1 and CDR2 from the germline V gene are LGHNA and YSLEER. The CDR3 is 15 residues long. The DNA for the CDR3 is TGCGCCAGCAGCCAAGAGTACACCATCAATCAGCCCCAGCATTTT. Its protein is CASSQEYTINQPQHF.

The V and J genes are TRBV3-1 (or the pseudogene TRBV3-2) and TRBJ1-2; TRBD1 aligns across 7 bases. Germline V gene lookup returns CDR1 LGHDT and CDR2 YNNKEL (reference sequence). This CDR3 is 14 amino acids long. V lost 5 bases and J lost 3; bases outside the gene matches: 6. The DNA of the CDR3 is TGTGCCAGCAGCGGGCAGGGGGGTGACTATGGCTACACCTTC. Translated: CASSGQGGDYGYTF.

This clone was seen just once. At one end the junction does not follow the germline gene, possibly because of a read error. The DNA for the CDR3 is TGTGCCAGCAGGTACTCAGGGAGCTCTGGAAACACCATATATTTT. This gives the protein CASRYSGSSGNTIYF. The V and J genes are TRBV6-5 and TRBJ1-3; TRBD1 is a possible D gene (5 bases). The CDR3 runs 15 residues. Germline loops: CDR1 MNHEY, CDR2 SVGAGI.

The rearrangement uses TRBV7-6 and TRBJ1-2; 7 nucleotides align to TRBD1. J lost 3 bases, V lost 5 bases, and 9 bases had no gene match. Germline CDR1 is SGHVS and CDR2 is FNYEAQ. The CDR3 runs 15 residues. The CDR3 DNA is TGTGCCAGCAGCCCGTCGGTTGACAGGGACTATGGCTACACCTTC. As protein: CASSPSVDRDYGYTF.

The rearrangement links TRBV19 to TRBJ1-3; D is undetermined. CDR1 and CDR2 from the germline V gene are LNHDA and SQIVND (reference sequence). This CDR3 spans 14 amino acids. Trimming stripped 8 bases from V and 7 bases from J, with 18 bases between. In DNA, the CDR3 is TGTGCCAGTCCCTCGGGTGGGTTGGCGAACACCATATATTTT. Its protein product is CASPSGGLANTIYF.

The rearrangement links TRBV6-5 to TRBJ1-5; 7 nucleotides align to TRBD1. CDR1 and CDR2 from the germline V gene are MNHEY and SVGAGI. Trimming at V came to 8 bases and at J to 2 bases, leaving 6 bases not matched to a gene. The length of the CDR3 is 14 residues. The CDR3 DNA follows: TGTGCCAGCTTACAGGGGAGCGGCAATCAGCCCCAGCATTTT. Its translation: CASLQGSGNQPQHF.

The rearrangement uses TRBV7-9 and TRBJ2-5; tentatively, D is TRBD2 (6 bases). CDR3 length: 14 residues. Germline V CDR1 and CDR2: SEHNR, FQNEAQ (reference sequence). Trimming removed 3 bases at V and 1 base at J, with 9 bases between. The CDR3 spells CASSLVGGQETQYF. The DNA for the CDR3 is TGTGCCAGCAGCTTGGTGGGGGGCCAAGAGACCCAGTACTTC. Full variable domain (outside the CDR3, taken from reference TRBV7-9 and TRBJ2-5): DTGVSQNPRHKITKRGQNVTFRCDPISEHNRLYWYRQTLGQGPEFLTYFQNEAQLEKSRLLSDRFSAERPKGSFSTLEIQRTEQGDSAMYLCASSLVGGQETQYFGPGTRLLVL.

This sequence joins TRBV6-5 and TRBJ1-6; no clear D. The CDR3 sequence is 15 residues long. Germline V gene sequence: CDR1 MNHEY, CDR2 SVGAGI. V lost 7 bases to trimming and J lost 10 bases, with 20 bases between them. CDR3 amino acids: CASTLSLPGRSPLHF. The CDR3, as DNA: TGTGCCAGCACTCTCTCCCTCCCAGGCCGATCACCCCTCCACTTT.

The J gene is TRBJ2-1, the V gene TRBV7-8, with 10 bases matching TRBD2. The CDR3 covers 16 residues. Germline V lookup: CDR1 SGHVS, CDR2 FQNEAQ. Trimming removed 5 bases from V and 6 bases from J; junction bases left unmatched: 10. CDR3 sequence: CASSPGSGGAVNEQFF. CDR3 coding DNA: TGTGCCAGCAGCCCCGGGAGCGGGGGGGCCGTCAATGAGCAGTTCTTC.

The chain combines TRBV21-1 with TRBJ1-1. TRBV21-1 is labeled a pseudogene. The CDR3 has 19 amino acids. The CDR3 is CASSKKRLNSNPYAAEAFF. CDR3 coding DNA: TGTGCCAGCAGCAAAAAGAGACTGAACTCAAACCCTTACGCCGCTGAAGCTTTCTTT.

This chain links TRBV6-6 with TRBJ1-4; no clear D. With 1 base removed from V and 0 bases from J, the gap between germline ends came to 9 bases. The germline V gene has CDR1 MNHNY and CDR2 SVGAGI (reference sequence). The CDR3 runs to 16 residues. The CDR3 region has the DNA TGTGCCAGCAGTTACTTCCTCACGGCAACTAATGAAAAACTGTTTTTT. This translates into CASSYFLTATNEKLFF.

The genes are TRBV4-1 and TRBJ2-5, with 7 bases fitting TRBD1. The junction had 6 bases not matched to a gene; V was cut back by 4 bases and J by 4 bases. The CDR3 has 14 amino acids. Looked up from germline, CDR1 is MGHRA and CDR2 is YSYEKL. The CDR3 protein is CASSLGPGGETQYF. In DNA, the CDR3 is TGCGCCAGCAGCCTCGGGCCAGGGGGAGAGACCCAGTACTTC.

This clone is medium-sized. This rearrangement joins TRBV12-3 or TRBV12-4 to TRBJ2-1, with D unresolved. V was trimmed by 3 bases and J by 4 bases, leaving 4 bases between them. The CDR3 is made up of 12 amino acids. The CDR3 DNA reads TGTGCCAGCAGTTTTCTTTACAATGAGCAGTTCTTC. This sequence encodes CASSFLYNEQFF.

The chain has TRBV7-2 and TRBJ1-2, with 8 bases matching TRBD1. The CDR3 is 14 residues long. Germline trimming cut 3 bases from V and 8 bases from J; bases unmatched to any gene: 8. Per germline, CDR1 SGHTA and CDR2 FQGNSA. In DNA, the CDR3 is TGTGCCAGCAGCTTTGCAGGGGGCTACGGGGGCTACACCTTC. It is translated as CASSFAGGYGGYTF.

The CDR3 DNA sequence: TGTGCCAGCAGTGATTACAGGGGCGAGTATGGCTACACCTTC. It encodes CASSDYRGEYGYTF. The chain joins TRBV25-1 to TRBJ1-2, with 7 bases fitting TRBD1. V was pared by 3 bases and J by 5 bases, with 6 bases of the junction left unmatched. Germline V gives CDR1 MGHDK, CDR2 SYGVNS. This CDR3 has 14 amino acids.

The sample holds one count of this clone. The chain is built from TRBV7-9 and TRBJ2-3, with D possibly TRBD1 on 5 matching bases. From germline, CDR1 is SEHNR and CDR2 FQNEAQ (reference sequence). The CDR3 spans 12 residues. Trimming shortened V by 2 bases and J by 7 bases, and 7 bases separated the two germline ends. The chain's CDR3 is CASSLRGHTQYF. The CDR3 DNA reads TGTGCCAGCAGCTTAAGGGGCCATACGCAGTATTTT.

The chain uses TRBV15 and TRBJ1-2, with D possibly matching TRBD1 (6 bases). This CDR3 spans 16 amino acids. Germline lookup yields CDR1 LNHNV and CDR2 YYDKDF (reference sequence). V was trimmed by 0 bases and J by 4 bases, leaving 15 bases between them. CDR3 nucleotides: TGTGCCACCAGCAGAGAGCTCGGGGGGCAGGGCTATGGCTACACCTTC. Amino acid sequence: CATSRELGGQGYGYTF.

The chain links TRBV7-2 to TRBJ1-4; possibly TRBD1 for D (6 bases). Trimming left V 1 base short and J 2 bases short, with 14 bases between. In germline, CDR1 is SGHTA, CDR2 FQGNSA. The CDR3 has 17 residues. As DNA, the CDR3 is TGTGCCAGCAGCTTAGTATTACAGGGTCCGACTAATGAAAAACTGTTTTTT. Translated, it gives CASSLVLQGPTNEKLFF.

The chain employs TRBV24-1 and TRBJ2-7; 8 nucleotides line up with TRBD1. This CDR3 region has 11 residues. Trimming removed 10 bases from V and 3 bases from J; junction bases left unmatched: 1. Looked up from germline, CDR1 is KGHDR and CDR2 is SFDVKD. The CDR3: CATQGVYEQYF. CDR3 coding DNA: TGTGCCACACAGGGGGTCTACGAGCAGTACTTC.

The chain joins TRBV3-1 (or the pseudogene TRBV3-2) to TRBJ2-1; TRBD2 matches at 11 bases. Germline V CDR1 and CDR2: LGHDT, YNNKEL (reference sequence). This CDR3 has 16 residues. With V trimmed by 7 bases and J by 5 bases, 10 bases remained unmatched. This CDR3 is CASKCSGGDYNNEQFF. CDR3 bases: TGTGCCAGCAAGTGTAGCGGGGGGGATTATAACAATGAGCAGTTCTTC.

This rearrangement joins TRBV6-6 to TRBJ2-2; 9 bases align to TRBD1. The ends lost 7 bases at V and 0 bases at J; junction bases unmatched: 6. Germline V gene data show CDR1 as MNHNY and CDR2 as SVGAGI (reference sequence). The CDR3 length is 16 residues. The CDR3 DNA reads TGTGCCAGCAACAAACAGGGGGCCGCGAACACCGGGGAGCTGTTTTTT. This codes for CASNKQGAANTGELFF.